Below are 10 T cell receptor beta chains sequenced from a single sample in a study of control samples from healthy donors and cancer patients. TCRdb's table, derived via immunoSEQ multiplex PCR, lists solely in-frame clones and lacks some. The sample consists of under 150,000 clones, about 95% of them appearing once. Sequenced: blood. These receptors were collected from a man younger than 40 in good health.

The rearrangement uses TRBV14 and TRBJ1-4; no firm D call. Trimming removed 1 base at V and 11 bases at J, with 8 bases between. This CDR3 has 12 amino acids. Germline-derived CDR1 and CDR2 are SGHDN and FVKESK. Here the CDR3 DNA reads TGTGCCAGCAGCCAAGGGGCGTTGAAACTGTTTTTT. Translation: CASSQGALKLFF. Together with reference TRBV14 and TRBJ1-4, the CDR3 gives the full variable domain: EAGVTQFPSHSVIEKGQTVTLRCDPISGHDNLYWYRRVMGKEIKFLLHFVKESKQDESGMPNNRFLAERTGGTYSTLKVQPAELEDSGVYFCASSQGALKLFFGSGTQLSVL.

The CDR3 sequence is CASSLVPLTRTDTQYF. The CDR3 region has the DNA TGTGCCAGCAGCTTAGTTCCCCTTACTAGGACAGATACGCAGTATTTT. The rearrangement links TRBV11-2 to TRBJ2-3; D possibly corresponds to TRBD2 (5 bases). Trimming cost V 1 base and J 3 bases, with 14 bases left between them. Germline values: CDR1 SGHAT, CDR2 FQNNGV. This CDR3 contains 16 residues. The variable domain in full, completed from reference TRBV11-2 and TRBJ2-3, reads EAGVAQSPRYKIIEKRQSVAFWCNPISGHATLYWYQQILGQGPKLLIQFQNNGVVDDSQLPKDRFSAERLKGVDSTLKIQPAKLEDSAVYLCASSLVPLTRTDTQYFGPGTRLTVL.

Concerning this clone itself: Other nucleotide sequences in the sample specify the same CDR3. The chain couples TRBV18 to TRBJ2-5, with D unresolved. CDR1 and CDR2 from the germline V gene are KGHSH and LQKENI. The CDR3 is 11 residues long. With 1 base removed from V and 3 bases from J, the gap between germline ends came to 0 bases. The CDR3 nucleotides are TGTGCCAGCTCACCACAAGAGACCCAGTACTTC. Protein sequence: CASSPQETQYF.

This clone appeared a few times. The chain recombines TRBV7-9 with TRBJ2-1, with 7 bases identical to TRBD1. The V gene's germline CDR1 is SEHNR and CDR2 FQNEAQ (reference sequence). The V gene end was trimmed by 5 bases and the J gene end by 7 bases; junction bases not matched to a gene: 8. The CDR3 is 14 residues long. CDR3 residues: CASSPYQQGNEQFF. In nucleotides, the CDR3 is TGTGCCAGCAGCCCATACCAACAGGGGAATGAGCAGTTCTTC.

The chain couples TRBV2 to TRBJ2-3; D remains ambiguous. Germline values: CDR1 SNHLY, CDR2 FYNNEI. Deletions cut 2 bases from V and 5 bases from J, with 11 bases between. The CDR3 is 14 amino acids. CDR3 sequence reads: CASSESRQKDTQYF. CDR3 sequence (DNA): TGTGCCAGCAGTGAAAGCCGGCAAAAAGATACGCAGTATTTT.

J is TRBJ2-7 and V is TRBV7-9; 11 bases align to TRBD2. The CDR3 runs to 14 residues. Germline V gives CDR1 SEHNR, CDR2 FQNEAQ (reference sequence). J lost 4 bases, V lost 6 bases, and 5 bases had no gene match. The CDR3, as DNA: TGTGCCAGCAGTCAGACTAGCGGGGAATACGAGCAGTACTTC. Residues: CASSQTSGEYEQYF.

CDR3 protein: CASSQVQVTTSNQPQHF. The CDR3 DNA follows: TGCGCCAGCAGCCAAGTACAGGTTACTACTAGCAATCAGCCCCAGCATTTT. V gene TRBV4-1 combines with J gene TRBJ1-5; the D gene is possibly TRBD1 (5 bases). CDR1 is MGHRA, CDR2 YSYEKL, per germline. V was shortened by 1 base and J by 0 bases, with 13 bases between the two germline ends. The CDR3 length is 17 residues.

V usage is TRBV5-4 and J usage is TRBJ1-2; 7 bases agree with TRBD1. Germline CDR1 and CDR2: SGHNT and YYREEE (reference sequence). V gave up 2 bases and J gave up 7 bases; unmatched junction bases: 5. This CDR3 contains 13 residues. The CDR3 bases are TGTGCCAGCAGCTTCGTACAGGGGTCTGGCTACACCTTC. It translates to CASSFVQGSGYTF.

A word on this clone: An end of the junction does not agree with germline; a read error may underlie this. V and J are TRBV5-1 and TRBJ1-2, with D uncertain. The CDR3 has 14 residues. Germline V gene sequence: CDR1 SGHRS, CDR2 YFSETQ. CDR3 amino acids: CASRLGSGYYGYTF. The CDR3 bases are TGCGCCAGCAGGTTGGGTAGTGGTTACTATGGCTACACCTTC.

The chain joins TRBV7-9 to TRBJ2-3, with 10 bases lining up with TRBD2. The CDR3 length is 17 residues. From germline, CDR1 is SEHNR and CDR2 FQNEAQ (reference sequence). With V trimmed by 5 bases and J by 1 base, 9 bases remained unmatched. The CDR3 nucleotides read TGTGCCAGCAGCACGACCATTACTAGCGGGGGCACAGATACGCAGTATTTT. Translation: CASSTTITSGGTDTQYF.